Detailed here is one T cell receptor beta chain. Its specificity is unknown. Germline values: CDR1 LNHDA, CDR2 SQIVND (reference sequence). The length of the CDR3 is 13 residues. The sample originates from a study of monozygotic twins with inflammatory bowel disease. Study-level results: Perhaps reflecting limited power, concordant and discordant twins did not differ in repertoire similarity.

Following a re-call of the 5' RACE reads, TCRdb has one entry per CDR3 protein and lacks DNA. This listing includes 150,000 or so distinct CDR3 sequences. This chain joins TRBV19 and TRBJ1-5. What was sequenced was blood. This clonotype was sampled from a human donor with ulcerative colitis or Crohn's disease, or a healthy co-twin of an affected twin (not recorded which). CDR3 protein: CASSTSARQPQHF. Supplemented by reference TRBV19 and TRBJ1-5, the full variable domain reads DGGITQSPKYLFRKEGQNVTLSCEQNLNHDAMYWYRQDPGQGLRLIYYSQIVNDFQKGDIAEGYSVSREKKESFPLTVTSAQKNPTAFYLCASSTSARQPQHFGDGTRLSIL.